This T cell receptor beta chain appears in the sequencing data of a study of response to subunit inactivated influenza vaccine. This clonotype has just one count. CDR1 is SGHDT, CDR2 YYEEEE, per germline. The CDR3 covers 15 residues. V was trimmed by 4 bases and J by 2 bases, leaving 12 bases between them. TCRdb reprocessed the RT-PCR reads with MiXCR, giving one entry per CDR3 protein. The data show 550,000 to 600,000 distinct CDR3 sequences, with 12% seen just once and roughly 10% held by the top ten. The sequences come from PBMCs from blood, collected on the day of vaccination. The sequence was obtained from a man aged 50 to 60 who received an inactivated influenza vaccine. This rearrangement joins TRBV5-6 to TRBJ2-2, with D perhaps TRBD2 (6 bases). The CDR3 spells CASSRGILNTGELFF. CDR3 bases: TGTGCCAGCAGCCGGGGGATCCTTAACACCGGGGAGCTGTTTTTT.